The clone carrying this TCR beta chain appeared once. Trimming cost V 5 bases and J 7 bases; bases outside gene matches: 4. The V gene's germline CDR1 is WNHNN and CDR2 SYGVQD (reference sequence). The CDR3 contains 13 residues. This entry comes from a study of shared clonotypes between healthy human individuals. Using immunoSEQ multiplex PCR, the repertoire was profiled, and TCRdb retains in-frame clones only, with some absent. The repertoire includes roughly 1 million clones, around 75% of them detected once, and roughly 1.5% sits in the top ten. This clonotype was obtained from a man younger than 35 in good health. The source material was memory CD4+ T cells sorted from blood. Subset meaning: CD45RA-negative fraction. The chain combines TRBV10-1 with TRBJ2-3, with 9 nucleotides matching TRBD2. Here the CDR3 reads CASSPGLANTQYF. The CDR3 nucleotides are TGCGCCAGCAGTCCGGGACTAGCAAATACGCAGTATTTT.